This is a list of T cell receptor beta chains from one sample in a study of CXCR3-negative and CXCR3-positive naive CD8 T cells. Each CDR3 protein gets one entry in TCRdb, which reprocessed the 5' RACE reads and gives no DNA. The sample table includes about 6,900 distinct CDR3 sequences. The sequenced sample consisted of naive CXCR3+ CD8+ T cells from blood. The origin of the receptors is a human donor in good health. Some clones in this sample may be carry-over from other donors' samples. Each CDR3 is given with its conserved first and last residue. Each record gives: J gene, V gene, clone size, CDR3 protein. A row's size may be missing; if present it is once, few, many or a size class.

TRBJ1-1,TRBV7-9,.,CASSFTENTEAFF
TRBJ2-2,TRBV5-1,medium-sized,CASSFGTGELFF
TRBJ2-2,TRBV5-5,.,CASSLYSEFTGELFF
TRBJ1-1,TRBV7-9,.,CASSPGQGNTEAFF
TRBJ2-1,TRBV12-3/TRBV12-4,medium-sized,CATRGGSSYNEQFF
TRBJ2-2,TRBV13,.,CASSPTSGMNTGELFF
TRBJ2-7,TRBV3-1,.,CASSLRDFPYEQYF
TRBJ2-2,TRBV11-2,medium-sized,CASSLGRDSYTGELFF
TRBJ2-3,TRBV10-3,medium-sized,CAISESSGATDTQYF
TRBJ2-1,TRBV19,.,CASMKVATNYNEQFF
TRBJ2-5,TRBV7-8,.,CASSIRERSGETQYF
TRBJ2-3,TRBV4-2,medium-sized,CASSQASGADTQYF
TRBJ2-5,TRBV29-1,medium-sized,CSVRDLQETQYF
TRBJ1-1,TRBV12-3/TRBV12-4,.,CASRPTENTEAFF
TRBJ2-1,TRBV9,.,CASSAPSGSYNEQFF
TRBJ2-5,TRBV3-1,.,CASSQFSDLQETQYF
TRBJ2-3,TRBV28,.,CASSLGGTTDTQYF
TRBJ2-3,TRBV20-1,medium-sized,CSASLLRTGEDTDTQYF
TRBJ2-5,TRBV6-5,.,CASRRGETQYF
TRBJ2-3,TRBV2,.,CASNSGTSGSTDTQYF
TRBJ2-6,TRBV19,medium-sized,CASSIDAGYTISGANVLTF
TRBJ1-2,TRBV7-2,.,CASSLARTSYGYTF
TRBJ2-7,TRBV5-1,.,CASSFGLGSYEQYF
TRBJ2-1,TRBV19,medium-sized,CASSMAADSSYNEQFF
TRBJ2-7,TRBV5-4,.,CASSRGPDEQYF
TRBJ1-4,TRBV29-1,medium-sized,CSAEGWTGEEKLFF
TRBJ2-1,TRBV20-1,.,CSAIVLAGGYNEQFF
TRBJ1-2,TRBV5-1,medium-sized,CASSRTGYGYTF
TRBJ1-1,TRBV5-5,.,CASSLWDRNTEAFF
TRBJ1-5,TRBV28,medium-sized,CASSDRDYQPQHF
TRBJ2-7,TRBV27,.,CASLGGYEQYF
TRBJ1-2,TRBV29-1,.,CSADALDPYGYTF
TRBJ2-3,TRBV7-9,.,CASRLAGVDTQYF
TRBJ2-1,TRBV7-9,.,CASSLGASGGNEQFF
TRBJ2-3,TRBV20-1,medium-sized,CSATSGRASDTQYF
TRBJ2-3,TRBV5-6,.,CASSVLGTGDVDTQYF
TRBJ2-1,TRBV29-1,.,CSVDQRADNEQFF